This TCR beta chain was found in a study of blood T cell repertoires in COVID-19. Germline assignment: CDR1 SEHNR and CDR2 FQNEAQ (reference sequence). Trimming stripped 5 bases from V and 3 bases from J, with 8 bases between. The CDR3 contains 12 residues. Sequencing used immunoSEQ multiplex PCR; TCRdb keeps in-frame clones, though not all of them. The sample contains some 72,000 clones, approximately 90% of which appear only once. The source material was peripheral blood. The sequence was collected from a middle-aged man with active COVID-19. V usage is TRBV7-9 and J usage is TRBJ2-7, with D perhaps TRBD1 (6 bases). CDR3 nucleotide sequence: TGTGCCAGCAGCGGACAGTACTACGAGCAGTACTTC. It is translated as CASSGQYYEQYF.